One sample yielded the 14 T cell receptor beta chains listed below, sequenced in a study of blood T cell repertoires in COVID-19 (dated by TCRdb to the early 2020s). The protocol used for the library was the immunoSEQ multiplex PCR assay. Held by TCRdb, this immuneACCESS table contains in-frame sequences only and omits some clones. Under half of the omission traces to an unresolved V gene where checked; the cause of the rest is unknown. The sample table holds around 100,000 clones, of which about 84% were seen once. The ten biggest clones cover about a quarter of the sample. Sequenced material: peripheral blood. The receptors originated from a human donor in a cohort sampled during active COVID-19.

This chain joins TRBV15 and TRBJ2-2; D ambiguous. The CDR3 is 14 residues long. V shed 0 bases and J shed 7 bases, with 9 bases lying between them. Germline V gives CDR1 LNHNV, CDR2 YYDKDF (reference sequence). The CDR3 region is CATSRDFSFGELFF. CDR3 DNA sequence: TGTGCCACCAGCAGAGATTTCAGTTTCGGGGAGCTGTTTTTT.

This sequence joins TRBV7-2 and TRBJ2-5, with D possibly being TRBD2 (6 bases). The CDR3 has 14 residues. V lost 5 bases, J lost 7 bases, and 17 bases lay in between. The V gene's germline CDR1 is SGHTA and CDR2 FQGNSA. CDR3 loop: CASSPTRGPGTQYF. The CDR3 DNA sequence: TGTGCCAGCAGCCCTACGCGGGGTCCTGGGACCCAGTACTTC.

This rearrangement joins TRBV20-1 to TRBJ2-7; tentative D call: TRBD2 (6 bases). The germline V gene has CDR1 DFQATT and CDR2 SNEGSKA (reference sequence). The V end was cut by 5 bases, the J end by 13 bases, with 18 bases between. This CDR3 is built from 11 residues. CDR3 coding DNA: TGCAGTGCTGAGTGGGGACTCCGTAGTTACTTC. Amino acid sequence: CSAEWGLRSYF.

The V and J genes are TRBV18 and TRBJ1-2, with TRBD1 identical over 11 bases. This CDR3 contains 16 residues. The junction had 6 bases not matched to a gene; V was cut back by 2 bases and J by 4 bases. Germline V gene lookup returns CDR1 KGHSH and CDR2 LQKENI. The CDR3 nucleotides are TGTGCCAGCTCACCAACAGGGACAGGGGGAACCTATGGCTACACCTTC. This gives the protein CASSPTGTGGTYGYTF.

The chain is built from TRBV10-2 and TRBJ2-1; D may be TRBD1 (6 bases). Germline CDR1 and CDR2: WSHSY and SAAADI. The CDR3 runs to 14 residues. V gave up 4 bases and J gave up 5 bases, with 12 bases separating them. The CDR3 DNA reads TGCGCCAGCAGTGTGACAGGAACCCACAATGAGCAGTTCTTC. As protein: CASSVTGTHNEQFF.

This chain links TRBV5-6 with TRBJ2-1; no clear D. Trimming removed 0 bases at V and 4 bases at J, with 14 bases between. Germline loops: CDR1 SGHDT, CDR2 YYEEEE. This CDR3 is built from 16 residues. CDR3 coding DNA: TGTGCCAGCAGCTTGGGGTCTCCCACATATTACAATGAGCAGTTCTTC. The encoded protein is CASSLGSPTYYNEQFF.

The chain recombines TRBV5-6 with TRBJ1-5, with D perhaps TRBD1 (6 bases). Trimming cost V 3 bases and J 7 bases, with 11 bases left between them. In germline, CDR1 is SGHDT, CDR2 YYEEEE. CDR3 size: 13 residues. The CDR3 region is CASSSGGLQPQHF. The DNA of the CDR3 is TGTGCCAGCAGCTCGGGGGGGCTCCAGCCCCAGCATTTT. The whole variable domain, filled in from reference TRBV5-6 and TRBJ1-5, reads DAGVTQSPTHLIKTRGQQVTLRCSPKSGHDTVSWYQQALGQGPQFIFQYYEEEERQRGNFPDRFSGHQFPNYSSELNVNALLLGDSALYLCASSSGGLQPQHFGDGTRLSIL.

This rearrangement joins TRBV7-9 to TRBJ1-1, with D maybe TRBD1 (6 bases). V was pared by 8 bases and J by 0 bases, with 16 bases between. This CDR3 spans 15 amino acids. Germline V gene data show CDR1 as SEHNR and CDR2 as FQNEAQ (reference sequence). The CDR3 DNA reads TGTGCCAGCCGGGGCAGGGGAGTAATGAACACTGAAGCTTTCTTT. Protein: CASRGRGVMNTEAFF.

The chain combines TRBV5-5 with TRBJ2-1, with D possibly being TRBD2 (6 bases). Per germline, CDR1 SGHKS and CDR2 YYEKEE (reference sequence). Between the trimmed V and J ends, which lost 4 bases and 4 bases, there was a span of 18 bases. This CDR3 spans 16 amino acids. CDR3 in amino acids: CASSLTERVQYNEQFF. The CDR3 region has the DNA TGTGCCAGCAGCCTGACAGAGCGGGTACAATACAATGAGCAGTTCTTC. The full variable domain, completed using reference TRBV5-5 and TRBJ2-1, is DAGVTQSPTHLIKTRGQQVTLRCSPISGHKSVSWYQQVLGQGPQFIFQYYEKEERGRGNFPDRFSARQFPNYSSELNVNALLLGDSALYLCASSLTERVQYNEQFFGPGTRLTVL.

V is TRBV24-1 and J is TRBJ2-1; D unclear. This CDR3 contains 16 residues. Trimming took off 0 bases at V and 0 bases at J, with 8 bases between the two ends. The germline V gene has CDR1 KGHDR and CDR2 SFDVKD. The CDR3 spells CATSDLTPSSYNEQFF. The DNA of the CDR3 is TGTGCCACCAGTGATTTGACTCCGAGCTCCTACAATGAGCAGTTCTTC.

This chain connects TRBV5-1 to TRBJ2-7; the D is unclear. Trimming removed 7 bases at V and 3 bases at J, with 11 bases between. Germline V gene data show CDR1 as SGHRS and CDR2 as YFSETQ. This CDR3 contains 12 residues. This chain's CDR3 is CASRVGSYEQYF. In DNA, the CDR3 is TGCGCCAGCCGGGTCGGCAGCTACGAGCAGTACTTC.

The chain joins TRBV15 to TRBJ2-3; 7 bases match TRBD1. This CDR3 spans 17 amino acids. In germline, CDR1 is LNHNV, CDR2 YYDKDF (reference sequence). V dropped 0 bases and J dropped 0; count of bases not matched to a gene: 6. The CDR3 bases are TGTGCCACCAGCAGAGATCCGGGACAGAAGAGCACAGATACGCAGTATTTT. This sequence encodes CATSRDPGQKSTDTQYF.

The chain links TRBV14 to TRBJ2-3, with 8 nucleotides matching TRBD1. The V gene end was trimmed by 3 bases and the J gene end by 3 bases; junction bases not matched to a gene: 5. Germline values: CDR1 SGHDN, CDR2 FVKESK. This CDR3 has 15 residues. CDR3 sequence reads: CASSHQGARTDTQYF. The CDR3 bases are TGTGCCAGCAGCCACCAGGGGGCCCGGACAGATACGCAGTATTTT.

This clone has a handful of counts. The V call is TRBV7-9, the J call TRBJ1-1; 10 positions match TRBD1. Looked up from germline, CDR1 is SEHNR and CDR2 is FQNEAQ (reference sequence). The V and J ends lost 3 bases and 6 bases, in that order; junction bases with no gene match: 4. The CDR3 totals 14 residues. The CDR3 DNA sequence: TGTGCCAGCAGCTTGGACAGGGGGGTCGCTGAAGCTTTCTTT. Encoded protein: CASSLDRGVAEAFF.